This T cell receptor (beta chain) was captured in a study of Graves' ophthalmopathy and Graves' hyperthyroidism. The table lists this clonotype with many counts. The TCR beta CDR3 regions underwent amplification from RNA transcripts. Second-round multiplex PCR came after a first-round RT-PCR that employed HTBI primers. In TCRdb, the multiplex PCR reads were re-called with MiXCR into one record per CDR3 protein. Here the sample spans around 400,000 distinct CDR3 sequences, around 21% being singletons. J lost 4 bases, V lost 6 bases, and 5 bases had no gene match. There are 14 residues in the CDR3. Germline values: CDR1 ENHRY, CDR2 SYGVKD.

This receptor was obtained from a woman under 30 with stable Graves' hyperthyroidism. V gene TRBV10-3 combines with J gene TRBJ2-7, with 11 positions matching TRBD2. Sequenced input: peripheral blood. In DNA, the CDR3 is TGTGCCATCAGAGGGACTAGCGGAGATTACGAGCAGTACTTC. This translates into CAIRGTSGDYEQYF.